This T cell receptor (beta chain) emerged from a study of vaccination effects on CD4 cells after COVID-19. Turning to the study itself: Two convalescent donors provided samples 16 days and one week before vaccination.

With regard to this clone: What it recognizes is unknown.

Notes on the study in general: Late post-vaccination samples showed marked contraction of infection- and vaccine-induced clones. Vaccine-induced new clones formed most post-vaccine spike-reactive clones in convalescents.

ViraFEST used viral peptide pools to expand antigen-specific CD4+ T cells before sequencing. Culture lasted 10 days before CD4+ T cell isolation. Between March and December 2020, the person had a SARS-CoV-2 infection that PCR confirmed. A half-medium replacement with IL-2 medium was carried out on days 3 and 7. Profiling relied on immunoSEQ multiplex PCR, and the TCRdb table lists in-frame clones only, not all of them. The sample records tens of thousands of clones, around 80% being singletons. CDR3 length: 13 amino acids. Per germline, CDR1 LGHNA and CDR2 YNFKEQ. V was clipped by 1 base and J by 4 bases, with 5 bases between them.

Sequenced here: CD4+ T cells from PBMCs cultured with HIV peptides, sampled before COVID-19 vaccination. Subset meaning: HIV-1 Nef peptide pool negative control/reference culture. The chain employs TRBV4-2 and TRBJ1-3, with D unresolved. The source is a human donor who had a prior SARS-CoV-2 infection. CDR3: CASSQVHGNTIYF. The CDR3 DNA sequence: TGTGCCAGCAGCCAAGTTCACGGAAACACCATATATTTT.